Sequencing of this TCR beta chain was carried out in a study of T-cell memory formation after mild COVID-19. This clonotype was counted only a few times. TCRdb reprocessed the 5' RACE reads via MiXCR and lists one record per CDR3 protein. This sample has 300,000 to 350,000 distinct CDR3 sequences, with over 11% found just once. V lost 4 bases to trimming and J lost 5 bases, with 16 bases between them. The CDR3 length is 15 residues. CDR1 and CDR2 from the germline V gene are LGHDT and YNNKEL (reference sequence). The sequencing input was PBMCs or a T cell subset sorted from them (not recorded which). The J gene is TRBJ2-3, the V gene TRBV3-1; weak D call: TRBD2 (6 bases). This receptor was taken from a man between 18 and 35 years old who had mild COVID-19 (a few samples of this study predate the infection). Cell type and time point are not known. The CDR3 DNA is TGTGCCAGCAGCCCGGGACTCGCTGTGGGAGATACGCAGTATTTT. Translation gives CASSPGLAVGDTQYF.